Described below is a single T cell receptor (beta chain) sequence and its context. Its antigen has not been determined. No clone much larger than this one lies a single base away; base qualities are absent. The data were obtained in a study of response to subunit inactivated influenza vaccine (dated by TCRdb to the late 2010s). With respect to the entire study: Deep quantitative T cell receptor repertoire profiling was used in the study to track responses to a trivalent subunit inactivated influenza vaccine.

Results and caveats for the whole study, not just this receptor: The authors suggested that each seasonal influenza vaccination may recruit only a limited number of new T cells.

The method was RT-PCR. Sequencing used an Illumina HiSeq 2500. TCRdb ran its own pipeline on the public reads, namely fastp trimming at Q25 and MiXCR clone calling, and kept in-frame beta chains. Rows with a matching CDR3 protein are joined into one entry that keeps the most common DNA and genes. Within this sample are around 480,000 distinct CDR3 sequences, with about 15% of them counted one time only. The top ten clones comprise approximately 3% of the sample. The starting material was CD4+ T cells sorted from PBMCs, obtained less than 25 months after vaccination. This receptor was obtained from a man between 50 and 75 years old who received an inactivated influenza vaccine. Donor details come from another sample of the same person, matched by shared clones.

The nucleotide sequence is TGTGCCAGCAGCCCCCTGGACCAATACACAGATACGCAGTATTTT. Its coded protein is CASSPLDQYTDTQYF. The rearrangement joined TRBV7-9 to TRBJ2-3; the D gene remains uncertain. V was cut back by 5 bases and J by 2 bases, leaving a gap of 14 bases between them. The CDR3 runs 15 amino acids, cysteine and phenylalanine included. Only the CDR3 portion is preserved as DNA: 45 bases, with reading frame beginning at the first base. CDR1 and CDR2, looked up from the germline V gene (reference sequence), are SEHNR and FQNEAQ.